These 12 T cell receptor beta chains originate from one sample sequenced in a study of OX40 agonist ivuxolimab in advanced cancers. Generated by immunoSEQ multiplex PCR, the TCRdb table keeps only in-frame clones and is missing some. The sample gives 55,000 to 75,000 clones, about 90% of which show up once; 1.3% is in the top ten. This sample comprised CD4+ or CD8+ T cells sorted from blood, obtained in a trial of the OX40 agonist ivuxolimab. Every receptor here comes from an adult with an advanced solid tumor such as melanoma, head and neck, liver or kidney cancer.

The chain uses TRBV5-1 and TRBJ2-7, with D uncertain. Germline CDR1 is SGHRS and CDR2 is YFSETQ. V gave up 4 bases and J gave up 3 bases, with 11 bases separating them. CDR3 length: 13 amino acids. CDR3 in DNA: TGCGCCAGCAGCGCCTCGGACGGCTACGAGCAGTACTTC. Amino acids: CASSASDGYEQYF. Together with reference TRBV5-1 and TRBJ2-7, the CDR3 gives the full variable domain: KAGVTQTPRYLIKTRGQQVTLSCSPISGHRSVSWYQQTPGQGLQFLFEYFSETQRNKGNFPGRFSGRQFSNSRSEMNVSTLELGDSALYLCASSASDGYEQYFGPGTRLTVT.

This chain uses TRBV9 with TRBJ2-3, with 15 bases aligning to TRBD2. Germline CDR1 is SGDLS and CDR2 is YYNGEE. After removal of 3 bases from V and 4 bases from J, the junction contained 18 bases not matched to a gene. This CDR3 has 21 residues. DNA for the CDR3: TGTGCCAGCAGCGCTCGGATCGGGACTAGCGGGAGGAGATTTGGAGCAGATACGCAGTATTTT. It translates to CASSARIGTSGRRFGADTQYF.

This clone rates as medium-sized. This chain uses TRBV9 with TRBJ2-7; D remains ambiguous. This CDR3 is 14 amino acids long. Trimming stripped 1 base from V and 5 bases from J, with 13 bases between. CDR1 SGDLS and CDR2 YYNGEE come from the germline V gene. In DNA form, the CDR3 reads TGTGCCAGCAGCGTATCTAGTGACTTCCACGAGCAGTACTTC. Protein product: CASSVSSDFHEQYF.

The DNA for the CDR3 is TGTGCCAGCAGCGTAGATCCTGGGGCCCTGAGCCCTGAGCAGTTCTTC. This translates into CASSVDPGALSPEQFF. V usage is TRBV9 and J usage is TRBJ2-1; a possible D gene is TRBD1 (5 bases). V shed 0 bases and J shed 9 bases, with 19 bases lying between them. This CDR3 comprises 16 residues. Germline CDR1 reads SGDLS; CDR2 reads YYNGEE.

The V call is TRBV2, the J call TRBJ1-5; D uncertain. In germline, CDR1 is SNHLY, CDR2 FYNNEI. V was clipped by 5 bases and J by 2 bases, with 10 bases between them. The CDR3 is made up of 14 amino acids. In nucleotides, the CDR3 is TGTGCCAGCAGTTTCGACACCGGCAATCAGCCCCAGCATTTT. Encoded protein: CASSFDTGNQPQHF.

The rearrangement uses TRBV25-1 and TRBJ1-1; D is perhaps TRBD1 (5 bases). From germline, CDR1 is MGHDK and CDR2 SYGVNS. V was trimmed by 3 bases and J by 4 bases, leaving 24 bases between them. This CDR3 contains 18 residues. The CDR3 spells CASSDGGLGSRLSTEAFF. The DNA for the CDR3 is TGTGCCAGCAGTGACGGGGGGTTAGGCAGTCGTTTGAGCACTGAAGCTTTCTTT. The full variable domain, completed using reference TRBV25-1 and TRBJ1-1, is EADIYQTPRYLVIGTGKKITLECSQTMGHDKMYWYQQDPGMELHLIHYSYGVNSTEKGDLSSESTVSRIRTEHFPLTLESARPSHTSQYLCASSDGGLGSRLSTEAFFGQGTRLTVV.

CDR3 sequence reads: CASRPTGGSGGYTF. The CDR3 DNA reads as TGTGCCAGCAGGCCTACAGGGGGCTCGGGGGGCTACACCTTC. This rearrangement joins TRBV5-8 to TRBJ1-2; TRBD1 aligns across 9 bases. Germline V CDR1 and CDR2: SGHTS, YDEGEE. The CDR3 totals 14 residues. The ends lost 5 bases at V and 8 bases at J; junction bases unmatched: 10.

This chain uses TRBV28 with TRBJ1-1, with D unresolved. CDR3 length: 14 residues. CDR1 is MDHEN and CDR2 is SYDVKM in the germline V gene. Trimming shortened V by 7 bases and J by 7 bases, and 19 bases separated the two germline ends. CDR3 bases: TGTGCCAGCACCCTACCCGGGTCCTACATTGAAGCTTTCTTT. Amino acid sequence: CASTLPGSYIEAFF.

This clone was recorded a few times. V usage is TRBV29-1 and J usage is TRBJ1-1; D is uncertain. The CDR3 sequence is 11 residues long. CDR1 SQVTM and CDR2 ANQGSEA come from the germline V gene. V lost 7 bases to trimming and J lost 5 bases, with 11 bases between them. CDR3 nucleotide sequence: TGCAGCGCTGAGGGTGGGACTGAAGCTTTCTTT. Translated, it gives CSAEGGTEAFF.

The chain employs TRBV6-1 and TRBJ1-4; 7 bases map to TRBD1. The germline V gene has CDR1 MNHNS and CDR2 SASEGT. The CDR3 contains 14 residues. V was pared by 7 bases and J by 2 bases, with 4 bases of the junction left unmatched. The CDR3 is CASTPGGTNEKLFF. The CDR3 coding sequence is TGTGCCAGCACCCCAGGGGGGACTAATGAAAAACTGTTTTTT.

The V gene is TRBV5-4, the J gene TRBJ2-5, with D perhaps TRBD2 (6 bases). CDR1 SGHNT and CDR2 YYREEE come from the germline V gene (reference sequence). Trimming cost V 5 bases and J 1 base, with 12 bases left between them. This CDR3 contains 14 residues. The chain's CDR3 is CASSPGLFQETQYF. CDR3 in DNA: TGTGCCAGCAGTCCGGGACTTTTCCAAGAGACCCAGTACTTC. Full variable domain (rest looked up from reference TRBV5-4 and TRBJ2-5): ETGVTQSPTHLIKTRGQQVTLRCSSQSGHNTVSWYQQALGQGPQFIFQYYREEENGRGNFPPRFSGLQFPNYSSELNVNALELDDSALYLCASSPGLFQETQYFGPGTRLLVL.

This rearrangement joins TRBV4-2 to TRBJ1-3, with no clear D. The CDR3 is made up of 15 amino acids. Looked up from germline, CDR1 is LGHNA and CDR2 is YNFKEQ. The V end was cut by 0 bases, the J end by 0 bases, with 6 bases between. CDR3: CASSQERSSGNTIYF. The CDR3, as DNA: TGTGCCAGCAGCCAAGAGAGAAGCTCTGGAAACACCATATATTTT.